The next 13 T cell receptor beta chains were all read from a single sample in a study of cytomegalovirus exposure and HLA in healthy donors. It was with 60 Vbeta and 13 Jbeta primers that the PCR ran. Libraries were prepared by immunoSEQ multiplex PCR; TCRdb keeps only in-frame clonotypes and omits some of them. The data contain about 90,000 clones, around 85% of them singletons. Sequences were obtained from PBMCs. The receptors come from a man aged 30 to 39 in good health and CMV-seronegative.

The chain has TRBV2 and TRBJ1-1, with D possibly matching TRBD1 (5 bases). The CDR3 consists of 13 residues. The V gene's germline CDR1 is SNHLY and CDR2 FYNNEI. Trimming removed 8 bases at V and 3 bases at J, with 13 bases between. The CDR3 here is CASHGGVDTEAFF. Written as DNA, the CDR3 is TGTGCCAGCCATGGGGGGGTGGACACTGAAGCTTTCTTT.

J is TRBJ2-2 and V is TRBV5-1; 7 positions match TRBD1. V was clipped by 3 bases and J by 6 bases; unmatched bases: 8. CDR1 SGHRS and CDR2 YFSETQ come from the germline V gene. The CDR3 is 15 residues long. Here the CDR3 DNA reads TGCGCCAGCAGCTCCTGGACAGGACAGGCCGGGGAGCTGTTTTTT. Its translation: CASSSWTGQAGELFF.

J is TRBJ2-1 and V is TRBV10-3, with 7 bases that match TRBD1. This CDR3 has 13 residues. The ends lost 11 bases at V and 5 bases at J; junction bases unmatched: 9. The V gene's germline CDR1 is ENHRY and CDR2 SYGVKD. Written as DNA, the CDR3 is TGTGCCCTAAGTGTCGGACAGGACAATGAGCAGTTCTTC. The encoded protein is CALSVGQDNEQFF.

The chain is built from TRBV9 and TRBJ2-3; D call uncertain. The CDR3 runs to 14 residues. Germline CDR1 and CDR2: SGDLS and YYNGEE. The ends were cut back, 1 base at V and 4 bases at J, with 10 bases in the middle. The CDR3 spells CASSVRVPPDTQYF. The CDR3 nucleotides are TGTGCCAGCAGCGTAAGAGTTCCGCCAGATACGCAGTATTTT.

J is TRBJ1-2 and V is TRBV10-3; D gene ambiguous. The V gene lost 0 bases and the J gene lost 8 bases, with 10 bases spanning the gap. This CDR3 is built from 13 residues. Germline V gene lookup returns CDR1 ENHRY and CDR2 SYGVKD. The CDR3 coding sequence is TGTGCCATCAGTGAGTCGGAGCCAGCGGGCTACACCTTC. It specifies CAISESEPAGYTF.

This clone was observed a handful of times. The chain employs TRBV28 and TRBJ2-7; tentatively, D is TRBD1 (6 bases). The CDR3 runs to 14 residues. Germline loops: CDR1 MDHEN, CDR2 SYDVKM. Trimming left V 5 bases short and J 2 bases short, with 13 bases between. DNA for the CDR3: TGTGCCAGCAGTCCACAGGGTGGAACCTACGAGCAGTACTTC. The encoded protein is CASSPQGGTYEQYF.

V usage is TRBV18 and J usage is TRBJ1-5; possibly TRBD1 for D (5 bases). V was trimmed by 3 bases and J by 1 base, leaving 10 bases between them. CDR1 and CDR2 from the germline V gene are KGHSH and LQKENI. This CDR3 region has 15 residues. CDR3 region: CASSPGGRSNQPQHF. DNA of the CDR3: TGTGCCAGCTCACCGGGGGGGAGAAGCAATCAGCCCCAGCATTTT.

This clone was picked up a small number of times. The chain is built from TRBV27 and TRBJ2-7; D gene unclear. V was shortened by 5 bases and J by 3 bases, with 11 bases between the two germline ends. CDR3 length equals 13 residues. Germline V gives CDR1 MNHEY, CDR2 SMNVEV (reference sequence). This chain's CDR3 is CASSDQVGYEQYF. DNA for the CDR3: TGTGCCAGCAGTGACCAGGTAGGCTACGAGCAGTACTTC.

V usage is TRBV25-1 and J usage is TRBJ2-5, with D tentatively TRBD1 (5 bases). Trimming cost V 1 base and J 5 bases, with 11 bases left between them. This CDR3 is built from 14 residues. CDR1 and CDR2 from the germline V gene are MGHDK and SYGVNS. As DNA, the CDR3 is TGTGCCAGCAGTGAATTCAGGGATTGGGAGACCCAGTACTTC. This codes for CASSEFRDWETQYF.

The chain carries TRBV25-1 and TRBJ2-3, with 8 positions matching TRBD1. The junction had 19 bases not matched to a gene; V was cut back by 4 bases and J by 10 bases. The CDR3 has 17 residues. Germline V CDR1 and CDR2: MGHDK, SYGVNS. CDR3 protein: CASSAVKGQGHQAAQYF. CDR3 nucleotides: TGTGCCAGCAGTGCAGTGAAAGGACAGGGTCATCAAGCAGCGCAGTATTTT. Drawing the rest from reference TRBV25-1 and TRBJ2-3, the complete variable domain is EADIYQTPRYLVIGTGKKITLECSQTMGHDKMYWYQQDPGMELHLIHYSYGVNSTEKGDLSSESTVSRIRTEHFPLTLESARPSHTSQYLCASSAVKGQGHQAAQYFGPGTRLTVL.

For the CDR3, the DNA is TGTGCCAGCAGGGGACAGGGGAACTATGGCTACACCTTC. It is translated as CASRGQGNYGYTF. The rearrangement links TRBV5-4 to TRBJ1-2, with 10 bases lining up with TRBD1. V was pared by 5 bases and J by 2 bases, with 0 bases of the junction left unmatched. The germline V gene has CDR1 SGHNT and CDR2 YYREEE (reference sequence). This CDR3 spans 13 amino acids.

This clone was detected once. This chain links TRBV7-3 with TRBJ2-1; TRBD2 matches 12 bases. V gave up 5 bases and J gave up 4 bases; unmatched junction bases: 3. The germline CDR1 and CDR2 sequences are SGHTA and FQGTGA. CDR3 length equals 15 residues. The CDR3 spells CASSILAGGYNEQFF. The CDR3 DNA reads as TGTGCCAGCAGCATCCTAGCGGGGGGGTACAATGAGCAGTTCTTC.

In this sample, this clone turned up once. This chain links TRBV5-1 with TRBJ1-4; a weak D match, TRBD1 (6 bases). The length of the CDR3 is 16 residues. Germline CDR1 is SGHRS and CDR2 is YFSETQ. Trimming stripped 0 bases from V and 5 bases from J, with 14 bases between. The CDR3 loop reads CASSLGTGLGNEKLFF. CDR3 DNA sequence: TGCGCCAGCAGCTTGGGAACAGGGCTGGGGAATGAAAAACTGTTTTTT.